This T cell receptor beta chain was identified in a study of T-cell reconstitution after alpha-beta-depleted transplantation in children. Findings and caveats of the study: One year post-transplant, T-cell counts and diversity were largely derived from T cells produced anew. Where some patients showed high TCRbeta diversity at day 60, it came from recipient T cells and thymic progenitors that had survived. Reports say that about two months after transplant, the alpha-beta T cells came out of several hundred graft clones that had expanded.

Preparation of the TCRbeta library used unique molecular identifiers. TCRdb reanalysed the PCR reads using MiXCR and keeps one entry per CDR3 protein. The data show fewer than 550,000 distinct CDR3 sequences, more than 9.5% seen once. The ends lost 1 base at V and 3 bases at J; junction bases unmatched: 2. In germline, CDR1 is MDHEN, CDR2 SYDVKM. The CDR3 extends over 14 amino acids. Comments on this clonotype: Its antigen is not known.

The V call is TRBV28, the J call TRBJ2-7; 8 bases agree with TRBD1. The receptor comes from a female patient under 10 years old who had a stem cell transplant for aplastic anemia, so the T cells may come from the graft donor. The source was PBMCs, mostly from graft donor cells, collected 180 days after TCRalphabeta/CD19-depleted stem cell transplant. The CDR3 here is CASSLFGTGYEQYF. Written as DNA, the CDR3 is TGTGCCAGCAGTTTATTTGGGACAGGCTACGAGCAGTACTTC.